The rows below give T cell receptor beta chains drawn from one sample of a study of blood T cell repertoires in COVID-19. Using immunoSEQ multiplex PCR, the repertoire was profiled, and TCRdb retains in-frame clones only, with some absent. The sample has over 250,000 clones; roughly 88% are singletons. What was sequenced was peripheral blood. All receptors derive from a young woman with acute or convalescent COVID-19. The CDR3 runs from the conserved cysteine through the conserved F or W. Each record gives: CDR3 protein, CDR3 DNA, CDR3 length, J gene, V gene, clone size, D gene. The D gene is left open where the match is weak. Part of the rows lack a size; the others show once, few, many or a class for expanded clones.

cdr3_aa: CASSPWTAETQYF
cdr3_nt: TGTGCCAGCAGTCCATGGACAGCAGAGACCCAGTACTTC
cdr3_length: 13
j_call: TRBJ2-5
v_call: TRBV27
clone_size: NA
d_call: NA

cdr3_aa: CASSLVSQDTEAFF
cdr3_nt: TGCGCCAGCAGCTTGGTTTCGCAGGACACTGAAGCTTTCTTT
cdr3_length: 14
j_call: TRBJ1-1
v_call: TRBV5-1
clone_size: NA
d_call: NA

cdr3_aa: CASSPRGEANYGYTF
cdr3_nt: TGTGCCAGCAGCCCCCGGGGTGAAGCTAACTATGGCTACACCTTC
cdr3_length: 15
j_call: TRBJ1-2
v_call: TRBV7-9
clone_size: once
d_call: NA

cdr3_aa: CASSLQGFMNTEAFF
cdr3_nt: TGTGCCAGCAGTTTGCAGGGGTTCATGAACACTGAAGCTTTCTTT
cdr3_length: 15
j_call: TRBJ1-1
v_call: TRBV27
clone_size: NA
d_call: NA

cdr3_aa: CASSLSQASGVDEQYF
cdr3_nt: TGTGCCAGCAGCTTAAGCCAGGCTAGCGGGGTGGACGAGCAGTACTTC
cdr3_length: 16
j_call: TRBJ2-7
v_call: TRBV7-2
clone_size: once
d_call: TRBD2

cdr3_aa: CASSLGGTRDNEQFF
cdr3_nt: TGTGCCAGCAGCTTAGGTGGGACTAGAGACAATGAGCAGTTCTTC
cdr3_length: 15
j_call: TRBJ2-1
v_call: TRBV7-9
clone_size: NA
d_call: TRBD2

cdr3_aa: CASSYSSQVTQYF
cdr3_nt: TGTGCCAGCAGTTACTCGAGTCAGGTGACCCAGTACTTC
cdr3_length: 13
j_call: TRBJ2-5
v_call: TRBV6-5
clone_size: NA
d_call: NA

cdr3_aa: CASSYPTGGPPNEQFF
cdr3_nt: TGTGCCAGCAGTTACCCAACGGGAGGGCCCCCCAATGAGCAGTTCTTC
cdr3_length: 16
j_call: TRBJ2-1
v_call: TRBV6-2/TRBV6-3
clone_size: once
d_call: TRBD2

cdr3_aa: CASSLRSSGTGPFYGYTF
cdr3_nt: TGTGCCAGCAGCTTGAGATCCTCCGGGACAGGGCCATTCTATGGCTACACCTTC
cdr3_length: 18
j_call: TRBJ1-2
v_call: TRBV5-6
clone_size: NA
d_call: TRBD1

cdr3_aa: CASNRAGANTGELFF
cdr3_nt: TGTGCCAGCAATAGAGCGGGAGCGAACACCGGGGAGCTGTTTTTT
cdr3_length: 15
j_call: TRBJ2-2
v_call: TRBV9
clone_size: NA
d_call: TRBD2

cdr3_aa: CASSQGLAGDNEQYF
cdr3_nt: TGCGCCAGCAGCCAAGGACTAGCGGGAGATAACGAGCAGTACTTC
cdr3_length: 15
j_call: TRBJ2-7
v_call: TRBV4-3
clone_size: NA
d_call: TRBD2

cdr3_aa: CASSWASGRPYEQYF
cdr3_nt: TGTGCCAGTAGTTGGGCTAGCGGGAGGCCGTACGAGCAGTACTTC
cdr3_length: 15
j_call: TRBJ2-7
v_call: TRBV19
clone_size: NA
d_call: TRBD2

cdr3_aa: CASSHPLAPTPRMWNTGELFF
cdr3_nt: TGTGCCAGCAGCCATCCACTAGCCCCGACCCCCCGAATGTGGAACACCGGGGAGCTGTTTTTT
cdr3_length: 21
j_call: TRBJ2-2
v_call: TRBV3-1/TRBV3-2
clone_size: NA
d_call: NA

cdr3_aa: CASSFRGSGQKTQYF
cdr3_nt: TGTGCCAGCAGCTTTAGGGGGAGTGGGCAGAAGACCCAGTACTTC
cdr3_length: 15
j_call: TRBJ2-5
v_call: TRBV7-9
clone_size: NA
d_call: NA

cdr3_aa: CASGLGLAGFF
cdr3_nt: TGTGCTAGTGGTTTAGGACTAGCTGGGTTCTTC
cdr3_length: 11
j_call: TRBJ2-1
v_call: TRBV12-5
clone_size: NA
d_call: TRBD2

cdr3_aa: CASSQFTSGRSGSYEQYF
cdr3_nt: TGTGCCAGCAGCCAGTTCACTAGCGGGAGGTCTGGATCCTACGAGCAGTACTTC
cdr3_length: 18
j_call: TRBJ2-7
v_call: TRBV7-9
clone_size: NA
d_call: TRBD2

cdr3_aa: CASSYGSLQHREEETQYF
cdr3_nt: TGTGCCAGCAGTTACGGAAGTCTCCAGCACAGGGAAGAAGAGACCCAGTACTTC
cdr3_length: 18
j_call: TRBJ2-5
v_call: TRBV6-2/TRBV6-3
clone_size: NA
d_call: NA

cdr3_aa: CASSATSGRKTQYF
cdr3_nt: TGCGCCAGCAGCGCGACTAGCGGGAGGAAGACCCAGTACTTC
cdr3_length: 14
j_call: TRBJ2-5
v_call: TRBV5-1
clone_size: once
d_call: TRBD2

cdr3_aa: CASSQRGGSPLEQYF
cdr3_nt: TGTGCCAGCAGTCAAAGGGGAGGGAGCCCCTTAGAGCAGTACTTC
cdr3_length: 15
j_call: TRBJ2-7
v_call: TRBV7-6
clone_size: once
d_call: TRBD2

cdr3_aa: CASSRGTSGRETQYF
cdr3_nt: TGTGCCAGCAGTCGCGGGACTAGCGGGAGAGAGACCCAGTACTTC
cdr3_length: 15
j_call: TRBJ2-5
v_call: TRBV6-2/TRBV6-3
clone_size: NA
d_call: TRBD2

cdr3_aa: CASSQAGGRHEQFF
cdr3_nt: TGCGCCAGCAGCCAAGCGGGCGGGCGCCATGAGCAGTTCTTC
cdr3_length: 14
j_call: TRBJ2-1
v_call: TRBV4-3
clone_size: NA
d_call: NA

cdr3_aa: CASTEGGNTEAFF
cdr3_nt: TGTGCCAGTACCGAAGGAGGGAACACTGAAGCTTTCTTT
cdr3_length: 13
j_call: TRBJ1-1
v_call: TRBV19
clone_size: NA
d_call: NA

cdr3_aa: CASSLWQGAYEQYF
cdr3_nt: TGTGCCAGCAGCTTATGGCAGGGCGCCTACGAGCAGTACTTC
cdr3_length: 14
j_call: TRBJ2-7
v_call: TRBV7-2
clone_size: once
d_call: NA

cdr3_aa: CASSRGRTEAFF
cdr3_nt: TGCGCCAGCAGCAGGGGAAGGACTGAAGCTTTCTTT
cdr3_length: 12
j_call: TRBJ1-1
v_call: TRBV4-3
clone_size: NA
d_call: NA

cdr3_aa: CAGRTSGNQETQYF
cdr3_nt: TGTGCCGGAAGGACTAGCGGGAACCAAGAGACCCAGTACTTC
cdr3_length: 14
j_call: TRBJ2-5
v_call: TRBV6-5
clone_size: NA
d_call: TRBD2

cdr3_aa: CASSLQGDTEAFF
cdr3_nt: TGTGCCAGCAGTTTACAGGGGGACACTGAAGCTTTCTTT
cdr3_length: 13
j_call: TRBJ1-1
v_call: TRBV27
clone_size: NA
d_call: TRBD1

cdr3_aa: CSVLQGANYGYTF
cdr3_nt: TGCAGCGTCCTACAGGGGGCAAACTATGGCTACACCTTC
cdr3_length: 13
j_call: TRBJ1-2
v_call: TRBV29-1
clone_size: NA
d_call: TRBD1

cdr3_aa: CASSGLAGIISNEQFF
cdr3_nt: TGTGCCAGCAGCGGTCTAGCGGGAATAATAAGCAATGAGCAGTTCTTC
cdr3_length: 16
j_call: TRBJ2-1
v_call: TRBV5-4
clone_size: few
d_call: TRBD2

cdr3_aa: CASSVRLAGTGDTQYF
cdr3_nt: TGTGCCAGCAGTGTGCGTCTAGCGGGGACCGGAGATACGCAGTATTTT
cdr3_length: 16
j_call: TRBJ2-3
v_call: TRBV2
clone_size: NA
d_call: TRBD2

cdr3_aa: CASSRLPGQGPGELFF
cdr3_nt: TGTGCCAGCAGTCGTCTCCCGGGACAGGGCCCCGGGGAGCTGTTTTTT
cdr3_length: 16
j_call: TRBJ2-2
v_call: TRBV6-4
clone_size: NA
d_call: TRBD1

cdr3_aa: CASHRVETDTQYF
cdr3_nt: TGTGCCAGTCACCGGGTAGAAACAGATACGCAGTATTTT
cdr3_length: 13
j_call: TRBJ2-3
v_call: TRBV7-9
clone_size: NA
d_call: NA

cdr3_aa: CASSLEAGSSYVKEQYF
cdr3_nt: TGTGCCAGCAGCTTAGAGGCCGGGAGCTCCTACGTTAAGGAGCAGTACTTC
cdr3_length: 17
j_call: TRBJ2-7
v_call: TRBV7-2
clone_size: NA
d_call: NA

cdr3_aa: CASSLNVYGYTF
cdr3_nt: TGTGCCAGCAGCCTAAACGTTTATGGCTACACCTTC
cdr3_length: 12
j_call: TRBJ1-2
v_call: TRBV7-2
clone_size: NA
d_call: NA

cdr3_aa: CASSLGQIGGLQRTQYF
cdr3_nt: TGTGCCAGCAGCTTAGGTCAAATTGGAGGCCTACAGAGGACGCAGTATTTT
cdr3_length: 17
j_call: TRBJ2-3
v_call: TRBV7-2
clone_size: NA
d_call: NA

cdr3_aa: CASSGITLGAFF
cdr3_nt: TGTGCCAGCAGCGGTATTACGCTCGGTGCTTTCTTT
cdr3_length: 12
j_call: TRBJ1-1
v_call: TRBV11-2
clone_size: NA
d_call: NA

cdr3_aa: CASSDFFGGRATDTQYF
cdr3_nt: TGCGCCAGCAGCGATTTTTTTGGTGGGAGGGCCACAGATACGCAGTATTTT
cdr3_length: 17
j_call: TRBJ2-3
v_call: TRBV5-1
clone_size: few
d_call: TRBD2

cdr3_aa: CASSKAIKGQVDEQYF
cdr3_nt: TGTGCCAGCAGCAAAGCGATAAAAGGACAGGTGGACGAGCAGTACTTC
cdr3_length: 16
j_call: TRBJ2-7
v_call: TRBV21-1
clone_size: NA
d_call: NA

cdr3_aa: CASSEVRGPDTQYF
cdr3_nt: TGTGCCAGCAGTGAAGTTAGGGGCCCAGATACGCAGTATTTT
cdr3_length: 14
j_call: TRBJ2-3
v_call: TRBV6-1
clone_size: once
d_call: NA

cdr3_aa: CASSLGGDRGYTF
cdr3_nt: TGTGCCAGCAGCCTCGGGGGGGACAGAGGCTACACCTTC
cdr3_length: 13
j_call: TRBJ1-2
v_call: TRBV11-2
clone_size: NA
d_call: TRBD1

cdr3_aa: CASSQGGRTEAFF
cdr3_nt: TGCGCCAGCAGCCAAGGGGGCAGGACTGAAGCTTTCTTT
cdr3_length: 13
j_call: TRBJ1-1
v_call: TRBV4-3
clone_size: few
d_call: NA

cdr3_aa: CAWDTGSGANVLTF
cdr3_nt: TGTGCCTGGGACACAGGGTCCGGGGCCAACGTCCTGACTTTC
cdr3_length: 14
j_call: TRBJ2-6
v_call: TRBV30
clone_size: NA
d_call: NA

cdr3_aa: CASSLAPGSQETQYF
cdr3_nt: TGTGCCAGCAGCTTAGCTCCCGGGAGCCAAGAGACCCAGTACTTC
cdr3_length: 15
j_call: TRBJ2-5
v_call: TRBV11-2
clone_size: NA
d_call: NA

cdr3_aa: CASSSYRDRGYEQYF
cdr3_nt: TGTGCCAGCAGCTCGTACCGGGACAGGGGGTACGAGCAGTACTTC
cdr3_length: 15
j_call: TRBJ2-7
v_call: TRBV13
clone_size: NA
d_call: TRBD1

cdr3_aa: CASSRGTSGIGAQYF
cdr3_nt: TGTGCCAGCAGTCGGGGGACTAGCGGGATTGGGGCCCAGTACTTC
cdr3_length: 15
j_call: TRBJ2-5
v_call: TRBV6-5
clone_size: NA
d_call: TRBD2

cdr3_aa: CASSFPGLNSTDTQYF
cdr3_nt: TGTGCCAGCAGCTTCCCGGGACTAAATAGCACAGATACGCAGTATTTT
cdr3_length: 16
j_call: TRBJ2-3
v_call: TRBV9
clone_size: NA
d_call: TRBD2

cdr3_aa: CASSLGSMGRGTEAFF
cdr3_nt: TGTGCCAGCAGCTTAGGGAGTATGGGGCGGGGGACTGAAGCTTTCTTT
cdr3_length: 16
j_call: TRBJ1-1
v_call: TRBV11-3
clone_size: NA
d_call: NA

cdr3_aa: CAISDAASGRKFF
cdr3_nt: TGTGCCATCAGTGATGCGGCAAGCGGACGAAAGTTCTTC
cdr3_length: 13
j_call: TRBJ2-1
v_call: TRBV10-3
clone_size: NA
d_call: NA

cdr3_aa: CASSLGWTTYEQYF
cdr3_nt: TGTGCCAGTAGCTTAGGGTGGACTACCTACGAGCAGTACTTC
cdr3_length: 14
j_call: TRBJ2-7
v_call: TRBV7-2
clone_size: NA
d_call: NA

cdr3_aa: CASSMGGESGYTF
cdr3_nt: TGTGCCAGCTCCATGGGCGGGGAGAGTGGCTACACCTTC
cdr3_length: 13
j_call: TRBJ1-2
v_call: TRBV3-1/TRBV3-2
clone_size: NA
d_call: NA

cdr3_aa: CASSPTDRFYNSPLHF
cdr3_nt: TGTGCCAGCAGCCCGACTGATCGTTTCTATAATTCACCCCTCCACTTT
cdr3_length: 16
j_call: TRBJ1-6
v_call: TRBV11-2
clone_size: NA
d_call: NA

cdr3_aa: CASSDKDTGELFF
cdr3_nt: TGCGCCAGCAGCGACAAAGACACCGGGGAGCTGTTTTTT
cdr3_length: 13
j_call: TRBJ2-2
v_call: TRBV5-1
clone_size: NA
d_call: NA

cdr3_aa: CASSASGVPNEKLFF
cdr3_nt: TGTGCCAGCAGCGCCTCAGGGGTACCTAATGAAAAACTGTTTTTT
cdr3_length: 15
j_call: TRBJ1-4
v_call: TRBV2
clone_size: NA
d_call: NA

cdr3_aa: CASSSVRLAGNYNEQFF
cdr3_nt: TGTGCCAGCAGCTCCGTCAGGCTAGCGGGGAACTACAATGAGCAGTTCTTC
cdr3_length: 17
j_call: TRBJ2-1
v_call: TRBV5-6
clone_size: NA
d_call: TRBD2

cdr3_aa: CASSLEASTDTQYF
cdr3_nt: TGTGCCAGCAGCTTAGAAGCTAGCACAGATACGCAGTATTTT
cdr3_length: 14
j_call: TRBJ2-3
v_call: TRBV11-3
clone_size: NA
d_call: NA

cdr3_aa: CASSPFRITDTQYF
cdr3_nt: TGTGCCAGCAGCCCCTTCAGAATCACAGATACGCAGTATTTT
cdr3_length: 14
j_call: TRBJ2-3
v_call: TRBV14
clone_size: NA
d_call: NA

cdr3_aa: CATSLGQKRAYTGELFF
cdr3_nt: TGTGCCACCAGCCTGGGACAGAAAAGGGCCTACACCGGGGAGCTGTTTTTT
cdr3_length: 17
j_call: TRBJ2-2
v_call: TRBV24-1
clone_size: NA
d_call: TRBD1

cdr3_aa: CAWSVRLSVYEQYF
cdr3_nt: TGTGCCTGGAGTGTAAGATTGTCGGTGTACGAGCAGTACTTC
cdr3_length: 14
j_call: TRBJ2-7
v_call: TRBV30
clone_size: few
d_call: NA

cdr3_aa: CASSPRQVGQPQHF
cdr3_nt: TGTGCCAGCAGCCCTAGACAGGTTGGTCAGCCCCAGCATTTT
cdr3_length: 14
j_call: TRBJ1-5
v_call: TRBV7-2
clone_size: NA
d_call: NA

cdr3_aa: CASSYPSGIYNEQFF
cdr3_nt: TGTGCCAGCAGTTACCCTAGCGGGATATACAATGAGCAGTTCTTC
cdr3_length: 15
j_call: TRBJ2-1
v_call: TRBV6-5
clone_size: NA
d_call: TRBD2